A single sample is the source of the 21 T cell receptor beta chains below, sequenced in a study of shared clonotypes between healthy human individuals. CD8 cells classed as naive were CD45RO-negative and positively selected for CCR7, excluding terminally differentiated effector memory CD45RA+ cells. Generated by immunoSEQ multiplex PCR, the TCRdb table keeps only in-frame clones and is missing some. The data contain about 2.1 million clones, more than 85% of them seen just once; the ten biggest clones take up roughly 1.8%. Sequencing was carried out using naive CD8+ T cells from PBMCs. These receptors were obtained from a man younger than 30 in good health. Some clones in this sample may be carry-over from other donors' samples.

The chain is built from TRBV29-1 and TRBJ2-2; D may be TRBD1 (6 bases). CDR1 and CDR2 from the germline V gene are SQVTM and ANQGSEA. V was cut by 4 bases and J by 4 bases, with 16 bases left in between. The CDR3 covers 15 residues. The CDR3 reads CSVGVVGHGTGELFF. CDR3 coding DNA: TGCAGCGTTGGGGTGGTGGGACACGGCACCGGGGAGCTGTTTTTT.

The chain uses TRBV7-9 and TRBJ2-6; D is unresolved. Germline-derived CDR1 and CDR2 are SEHNR and FQNEAQ (reference sequence). The V end lost 5 bases, the J end lost 4 bases, and 9 bases lay between the germline ends. The CDR3 sequence is 14 residues long. The CDR3 DNA reads TGTGCCAGCAGCAGGAGCCTGGGGGCCAACGTCCTGACTTTC. Encoded protein: CASSRSLGANVLTF.

This clone was detected once. The J gene is TRBJ1-2, the V gene TRBV5-1; tentative D call: TRBD1 (6 bases). Germline V gene sequence: CDR1 SGHRS, CDR2 YFSETQ. Trimming took 3 bases from V and 4 from J, leaving 22 bases between them. This CDR3 contains 17 residues. The chain's CDR3 is CASSSGEKADSSYGYTF. The CDR3, as DNA: TGCGCCAGCAGCTCAGGCGAGAAGGCGGACAGTAGCTATGGCTACACCTTC.

The rearrangement links TRBV14 to TRBJ2-1; TRBD2 aligns across 13 bases. Germline assignment: CDR1 SGHDN and CDR2 FVKESK. The trim removed 4 bases at V and 13 bases at J, leaving 4 bases unmatched. The CDR3 is made up of 13 amino acids. CDR3 nucleotides: TGTGCCAGCAGCCCCGGACTAGCGGGAGATCAGTTCTTC. It yields the protein CASSPGLAGDQFF. Supplemented by reference TRBV14 and TRBJ2-1, the full variable domain reads EAGVTQFPSHSVIEKGQTVTLRCDPISGHDNLYWYRRVMGKEIKFLLHFVKESKQDESGMPNNRFLAERTGGTYSTLKVQPAELEDSGVYFCASSPGLAGDQFFGPGTRLTVL.

The chain recombines TRBV2 with TRBJ2-7; no firm D call. The CDR3 is 13 residues long. Trimming took 3 bases from V and 3 from J, leaving 9 bases between them. Per the germline V gene, CDR1 is SNHLY and CDR2 is FYNNEI. Here the CDR3 DNA reads TGTGCCAGCAGTGAGGCGCTGTACTACGAGCAGTACTTC. Translated: CASSEALYYEQYF.

This chain uses TRBV4-3 with TRBJ2-1, with a tentative D call TRBD2 (6 bases). Looked up from germline, CDR1 is LGHNA and CDR2 is YSLEER. The CDR3 spans 17 residues. Between the trimmed V and J ends, which lost 0 bases and 5 bases, there was a span of 17 bases. CDR3 in DNA: TGCGCCAGCAGCCAAGATCAGGGCGGACTAACGAACAATGAGCAGTTCTTC. Its protein product is CASSQDQGGLTNNEQFF.

The rearrangement uses TRBV5-1 and TRBJ2-1, with 8 nucleotides matching TRBD1. The CDR3 consists of 14 residues. Germline V gene lookup returns CDR1 SGHRS and CDR2 YFSETQ. The trim removed 1 base at V and 7 bases at J, leaving 4 bases unmatched. CDR3 nucleotides: TGCGCCAGCAGCTTGAACAGGGGGACTAATGAGCAGTTCTTC. Its translation is CASSLNRGTNEQFF.

This clone has only a few counts. V and J are TRBV29-1 and TRBJ1-1, with D perhaps TRBD1 (5 bases). V shed 8 bases and J shed 1 base, with 11 bases lying between them. CDR3 length: 12 residues. CDR1 and CDR2 from the germline V gene are SQVTM and ANQGSEA. CDR3 protein: CSTPGQNTEAFF. The CDR3 DNA is TGCAGCACCCCGGGGCAGAACACTGAAGCTTTCTTT.

The CDR3 spells CSVTPGQGDNEQFF. The CDR3 DNA reads as TGCAGCGTCACTCCGGGACAGGGGGACAATGAGCAGTTCTTC. The chain combines TRBV29-1 with TRBJ2-1; 11 bases align to TRBD1. Per the germline V gene, CDR1 is SQVTM and CDR2 is ANQGSEA. The trim removed 6 bases at V and 5 bases at J, leaving 6 bases unmatched. This CDR3 is 14 amino acids long.

J is TRBJ1-5 and V is TRBV13; D is perhaps TRBD1 (6 bases). Germline assignment: CDR1 PRHDT and CDR2 FYEKMQ (reference sequence). The V and J ends lost 4 bases and 0 bases respectively, with 13 bases between them. This CDR3 spans 16 amino acids. This CDR3 is CASSSGQTNSNQPQHF. The CDR3 region has the DNA TGTGCCAGCAGCTCAGGACAGACTAATAGCAATCAGCCCCAGCATTTT.

This chain uses TRBV5-6 with TRBJ2-7; the D gene could be TRBD1 or TRBD2 (6 bases each). CDR3 length: 13 residues. The germline V and J ends were trimmed by 4 bases and 2 bases, with 10 bases remaining between them. Germline V lookup: CDR1 SGHDT, CDR2 YYEEEE. The CDR3 is CASSEGGPYEQYF. The DNA of the CDR3 is TGTGCCAGCAGCGAGGGGGGCCCCTACGAGCAGTACTTC.

V is TRBV7-9 and J is TRBJ1-2; 9 nucleotides line up with TRBD1. The CDR3 runs 16 residues. Germline assignment: CDR1 SEHNR and CDR2 FQNEAQ (reference sequence). Trimming removed 4 bases from V and 4 bases from J; junction bases left unmatched: 10. The CDR3 DNA follows: TGTGCCAGCAGCTCCCGGGACAGGGAGATCTTCTATGGCTACACCTTC. It specifies CASSSRDREIFYGYTF.

J is TRBJ2-3 and V is TRBV7-3; D gene unclear. The CDR3 has 16 residues. Germline V gene sequence: CDR1 SGHTA, CDR2 FQGTGA. V was trimmed by 7 bases and J by 0 bases, leaving 17 bases between them. The chain's CDR3 is CASTLGYSTSTDTQYF. In DNA, the CDR3 is TGTGCCAGCACCCTAGGGTACTCTACGAGCACAGATACGCAGTATTTT.

The J gene is TRBJ2-5, the V gene TRBV4-1; a weak D match, TRBD2 (6 bases). This CDR3 contains 12 residues. Per the germline V gene, CDR1 is MGHRA and CDR2 is YSYEKL. Trimming cost V 5 bases and J 5 bases, with 9 bases left between them. The DNA of the CDR3 is TGCGCCAGCAGCGGAGGGGAGGAGACCCAGTACTTC. Its protein is CASSGGEETQYF.

This chain joins TRBV28 and TRBJ1-1; TRBD1 is a possible D gene (5 bases). The CDR3 contains 17 residues. Germline V gives CDR1 MDHEN, CDR2 SYDVKM. V lost 6 bases and J 0 bases, leaving 20 bases between the germline ends. The CDR3 reads CASRARALGGMNTEAFF. CDR3 bases: TGTGCCAGCAGAGCCCGGGCTCTGGGGGGAATGAACACTGAAGCTTTCTTT.

V is TRBV19 and J is TRBJ2-2; TRBD1 agrees at 8 bases. V lost 5 bases and J lost 7; bases outside the gene matches: 9. The V gene's germline CDR1 is LNHDA and CDR2 SQIVND (reference sequence). This CDR3 spans 15 amino acids. The CDR3 protein is CASSADREEVGELFF. CDR3 bases: TGTGCCAGTAGTGCGGACAGGGAGGAGGTCGGGGAGCTGTTTTTT.

This chain joins TRBV19 and TRBJ2-1; TRBD1 matches 7 bases. Germline V gene data show CDR1 as LNHDA and CDR2 as SQIVND (reference sequence). The CDR3 length is 15 residues. The V and J ends lost 3 bases and 4 bases, in that order; junction bases with no gene match: 6. CDR3 DNA: TGTGCCAGTAGTATTTTGCCGGGACAGTACAATGAGCAGTTCTTC. This translates into CASSILPGQYNEQFF.

The V and J genes are TRBV14 and TRBJ1-2; the D is unclear. Trimming took off 0 bases at V and 4 bases at J, with 9 bases between the two ends. Germline lookup yields CDR1 SGHDN and CDR2 FVKESK. This CDR3 is 14 amino acids long. The CDR3 DNA follows: TGTGCCAGCAGCCAAGAGGTCTTTCCCTATGGCTACACCTTC. Amino acid sequence: CASSQEVFPYGYTF. Supplemented by reference TRBV14 and TRBJ1-2, the full variable domain reads EAGVTQFPSHSVIEKGQTVTLRCDPISGHDNLYWYRRVMGKEIKFLLHFVKESKQDESGMPNNRFLAERTGGTYSTLKVQPAELEDSGVYFCASSQEVFPYGYTFGSGTRLTVV.

This clone was seen a handful of times. V gene TRBV29-1 combines with J gene TRBJ2-2, with a possible D match to TRBD1 (5 bases). This CDR3 comprises 13 residues. Between the trimmed V and J ends, which lost 7 bases and 1 base, there was a span of 10 bases. The germline gives CDR1 SQVTM, CDR2 ANQGSEA. The CDR3 DNA reads TGCAGCGGGCGGACACTGAACACCGGGGAGCTGTTTTTT. Amino acid sequence: CSGRTLNTGELFF.

This chain links TRBV10-3 with TRBJ1-4; no firm D call. CDR1 is ENHRY and CDR2 is SYGVKD in the germline V gene. The CDR3 consists of 16 residues. V gave up 2 bases and J gave up 4 bases, with 14 bases separating them. The CDR3 reads CAISEGVPGLNEKLFF. In DNA form, the CDR3 reads TGTGCCATCAGTGAGGGGGTCCCAGGCCTTAATGAAAAACTGTTTTTT.

The V call is TRBV28, the J call TRBJ1-3; a possible D gene is TRBD1 (6 bases). The germline gives CDR1 MDHEN, CDR2 SYDVKM. CDR3 length: 17 residues. V was shortened by 1 base and J by 4 bases, with 17 bases between the two germline ends. Here the CDR3 reads CASSLYLGGEGGNTIYF. The CDR3 nucleotides read TGTGCCAGCAGTTTATACTTGGGGGGCGAGGGAGGAAACACCATATATTTT. Combining the CDR3 with reference TRBV28 and TRBJ1-3 gives the whole variable domain DVKVTQSSRYLVKRTGEKVFLECVQDMDHENMFWYRQDPGLGLRLIYFSYDVKMKEKGDIPEGYSVSREKKERFSLILESASTNQTSMYLCASSLYLGGEGGNTIYFGEGSWLTVV.